Presented here are 6 T cell receptor beta chains from one specimen sequenced in a study of immune cell composition in non-small cell lung cancer. Only in-frame clones appear in the TCRdb table, and some are missing; sequencing was by immunoSEQ multiplex PCR. The sample consists of about 4,600 clones, 76% of them appearing once. Sample: lung tumor tissue. The source is a human donor with non-small cell lung cancer.

The chain combines TRBV7-9 with TRBJ1-2, with D possibly TRBD1 on 6 matching bases. Trimming took off 5 bases at V and 1 base at J, with 8 bases between the two ends. Germline CDR1 reads SEHNR; CDR2 reads FQNEAQ (reference sequence). The CDR3 loop spans 13 amino acids. CDR3 DNA: TGTGCCAGCAGCCCCAGGGGTAACTATGGCTACACCTTC. This sequence encodes CASSPRGNYGYTF.

This chain joins TRBV11-1 and TRBJ1-2; 7 nucleotides line up with TRBD1. The CDR3 has 16 residues. CDR1 is SGHAT, CDR2 FQDESV, per germline (reference sequence). V shed 5 bases, J shed 0 bases, and the junction held 9 bases outside the gene matches. In DNA, the CDR3 is TGTGCCAGCAGCGCGGGGACAGCCTCTCCTAACTATGGCTACACCTTC. Translating gives CASSAGTASPNYGYTF.

The chain recombines TRBV28 with TRBJ2-3, with D uncertain. This CDR3 region has 12 residues. V lost 6 bases and J lost 0, with 4 bases in between. Germline V gene lookup returns CDR1 MDHEN and CDR2 SYDVKM. The CDR3 spells CASRLSTDTQYF. The DNA of the CDR3 is TGTGCCAGCAGACTTAGCACAGATACGCAGTATTTT. The full variable domain, its missing parts supplied by reference TRBV28 and TRBJ2-3, is DVKVTQSSRYLVKRTGEKVFLECVQDMDHENMFWYRQDPGLGLRLIYFSYDVKMKEKGDIPEGYSVSREKKERFSLILESASTNQTSMYLCASRLSTDTQYFGPGTRLTVL.

This clone has just a few counts. This chain connects TRBV7-3 to TRBJ2-3, with 8 bases matching TRBD2. The CDR3 is 14 amino acids. Per germline, CDR1 SGHTA and CDR2 FQGTGA. J lost 3 bases, V lost 2 bases, and 1 base had no gene match. Here the CDR3 reads CASSLGGRTDTQYF. The DNA for the CDR3 is TGTGCCAGCAGCTTAGGCGGGAGGACAGATACGCAGTATTTT.

This clone was observed a single time. This chain's CDR3 is CASSPQGLAGYNEQFF. The CDR3 bases are TGTGCCAGCAGCCCCCAGGGACTAGCGGGGTACAATGAGCAGTTCTTC. The V and J genes are TRBV7-3 and TRBJ2-1; 13 bases fit TRBD2. Germline loops: CDR1 SGHTA, CDR2 FQGTGA. J lost 4 bases, V lost 5 bases, and 5 bases had no gene match. The CDR3 contains 16 residues.

This chain links TRBV6-1 with TRBJ2-7; D is unclear. The CDR3 contains 12 residues. CDR1 is MNHNS and CDR2 is SASEGT in the germline V gene. V was trimmed by 8 bases and J by 0 bases, leaving 8 bases between them. CDR3 sequence (DNA): TGTGCCAGCGAGGCGAACTCCTACGAGCAGTACTTC. It is translated as CASEANSYEQYF.